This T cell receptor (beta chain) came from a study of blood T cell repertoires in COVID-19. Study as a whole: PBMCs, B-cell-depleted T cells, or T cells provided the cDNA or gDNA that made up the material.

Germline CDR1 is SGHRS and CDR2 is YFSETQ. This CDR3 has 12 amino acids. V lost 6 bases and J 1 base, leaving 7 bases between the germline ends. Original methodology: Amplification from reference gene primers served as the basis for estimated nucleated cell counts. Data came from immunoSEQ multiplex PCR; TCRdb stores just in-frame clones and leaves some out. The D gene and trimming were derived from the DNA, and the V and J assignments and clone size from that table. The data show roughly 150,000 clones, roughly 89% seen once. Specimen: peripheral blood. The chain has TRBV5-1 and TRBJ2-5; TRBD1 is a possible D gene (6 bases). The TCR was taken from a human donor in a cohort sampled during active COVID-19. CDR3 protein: CASTDSQETQYF. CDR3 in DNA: TGCGCCAGCACGGACAGCCAAGAGACCCAGTACTTC.